This T cell receptor (beta chain) was captured in a study of response to subunit inactivated influenza vaccine. General study results and limits: The authors suggested that every seasonal influenza vaccination recruits few new T cells.

This clonotype was counted between two and nine times. Its matching antigen is unknown. Each CDR3 protein is one row after TCRdb ran MiXCR on the RT-PCR reads. Among hundreds of thousands of distinct CDR3 sequences listed, around 13% were seen once. Deletions cut 8 bases from V and 3 bases from J, with 20 bases between. CDR3 size: 15 residues. CDR1 is SNHLY, CDR2 FYNNEI, per germline. The J gene is TRBJ2-7, the V gene TRBV2; D may be TRBD2 (6 bases). This material consisted of PBMCs from blood, taken 14 days before vaccination. This TCR was sampled from a man aged 50-59 years who received an inactivated influenza vaccine. CDR3 loop: CASQMGAGGFYEQYF. The CDR3 DNA reads as TGTGCCAGCCAGATGGGCGCCGGGGGTTTCTACGAGCAGTACTTC. The whole variable domain, remainder taken from reference TRBV2 and TRBJ2-7, is EPEVTQTPSHQVTQMGQEVILRCVPISNHLYFYWYRQILGQKVEFLVSFYNNEISEKSEIFDDQFSVERPDGSNFTLKIRSTKLEDSAMYFCASQMGAGGFYEQYFGPGTRLTVT.